In its sample, the clone carrying this T cell receptor (beta chain) was seen once. Some clones are missing from TCRdb's copy, which holds only in-frame ones; the method was immunoSEQ multiplex PCR. The sample contains some 100,000 clones, 70% to 90% of which appear only once. This entry comes from a study of blood T cell repertoires in COVID-19. CDR1 and CDR2 from the germline V gene are MNHEY and SMNVEV (reference sequence). Trimming took off 5 bases at V and 5 bases at J, with 18 bases between the two ends. The CDR3 contains 15 residues. Recruits, aged about 18 to 95 years, lived in some 25 US areas. Recovery among Cohort 3 donors was established by two negative PCRs, clearance, or symptom resolution.

The chain combines TRBV27 with TRBJ1-2, with D unresolved. This sequence originates from a woman between 50 and 59 years old who had recovered from COVID-19. The material sequenced was PBMCs or T cells enriched from blood (not recorded which). The CDR3 DNA follows: TGTGCCAGCAGTCGCTCCCCGACGGAGCCTTATGGCTACACCTTC. It specifies CASSRSPTEPYGYTF.